This TCR beta chain was sequenced for a study of shared clonotypes between healthy human individuals. Study as a whole: Three plates were used per donor for CD4 naive, three for CD4 memory, two for CD8 naive and one for CD8 memory.

The CDR3 has 16 residues. Looked up from germline, CDR1 is SEHNR and CDR2 is FQNEAQ (reference sequence). Trimming took off 4 bases at V and 5 bases at J, with 20 bases between the two ends. As concerns this clone: Antigen: not known.

The study, taken as a whole, reports: Among donors, the sharing of clonotypes was expected to be influenced by sequencing depth.

Here immunoSEQ multiplex PCR was the method, and the copy in TCRdb shows in-frame clones only, minus some. The sample has more than 200,000 clones; over 50% are singletons. This chain links TRBV7-9 with TRBJ1-2; weak D call: TRBD1 (6 bases). Source material: memory CD4+ T cells sorted from blood. Subset specified: CD45RA-negative fraction. The clonotype was recovered from a man aged 25 to 40 in good health. CDR3 region: CASSSLVQGSQYGYTF. Here the CDR3 DNA reads TGTGCCAGCAGCTCGTTGGTCCAGGGGAGTCAGTATGGCTACACCTTC.